This T cell receptor beta chain is from a study of T cell responses to AZD1222 COVID-19 vaccine. The protocol was immunoSEQ multiplex PCR, while the TCRdb copy is restricted to in-frame clones and leaves out a portion. The sample records 110,000 to 150,000 clones, approximately 93% being singletons. Sequenced here: peripheral blood, sampled on day 0 of MenACWY control vaccination. This clonotype was sampled from an adult in good health.

This CDR3 reads CASERNEQFF. The CDR3 DNA reads as TGTGCCAGCGAAAGGAATGAGCAGTTCTTC. This chain connects TRBV5-5 to TRBJ2-1; D not certain. Trimming took 7 bases from V and 7 from J, leaving 6 bases between them. Germline CDR1 is SGHKS and CDR2 is YYEKEE (reference sequence). This CDR3 comprises 10 residues.